This T cell receptor beta chain was observed in a study of T cell responses to AZD1222 COVID-19 vaccine. Study findings and constraints: Donors were largely white British and mainly female; clonal diversity was possibly underestimated. With two AZD1222 doses given, Spike-specific TCR breadth and depth both rose. Just a handful of people given AZD1222 tested seropositive at baseline.

For this clone: Antigen unknown.

Clones were read by immunoSEQ multiplex PCR, and TCRdb kept only the in-frame ones, dropping some. Found here are roughly 55,000 clones, around 92% of them singletons; the top ten hold about 2%. Germline values: CDR1 SGHRS, CDR2 YFSETQ. The CDR3 runs 15 residues. J was trimmed by 0 bases and V by 4 bases; bases with no gene match: 3. This receptor was identified in an adult in good health. The chain couples TRBV5-1 to TRBJ2-2; TRBD2 aligns across 7 bases. The material sequenced was peripheral blood, taken on day 0 of AZD1222 vaccination. For the CDR3, the DNA is TGCGCCAGCAGCCGGGAGGCGGCGAACACCGGGGAGCTGTTTTTT. Translation: CASSREAANTGELFF.